The entry below describes one T cell receptor (beta chain). The entry originates in a study of blood T cell repertoires in COVID-19. About the study: The study drew acute and convalescent COVID-19 samples from the United States, Italy and Spain. Sample material is recorded as cDNA or gDNA derived from T cells, B-cell-depleted T cells, or PBMCs.

Germline lookup yields CDR1 SGHVS and CDR2 FNYEAQ. The CDR3 contains 15 residues. V gave up 3 bases and J gave up 3 bases; unmatched junction bases: 7. In the study's own analysis: Estimated nucleated cell counts came from reference gene primer amplification. Profiling relied on immunoSEQ multiplex PCR, and the TCRdb table lists in-frame clones only, not all of them. Clone size and the V and J calls come from that table; the DNA yielded D and trimming. The sample carries fewer than 450,000 clones, about 91% recorded once. The rearrangement uses TRBV7-6 and TRBJ1-1; TRBD1 matches at 7 bases. The source of this sequence is a woman aged 45 to 65 with COVID-19, enrolled during active disease. Specimen: peripheral blood. CDR3 sequence: CASSFKQGRYTEAFF. The CDR3 DNA follows: TGTGCCAGCAGCTTCAAACAGGGGCGCTACACTGAAGCTTTCTTT.